The 19 T cell receptor beta chains below all came from one sample that was sequenced in a study of a mutant IDH1 vaccine in newly diagnosed glioma. Time point: week 47, end of study. What each vaccine dose contained was 300 ug of mutant IDH1 20-mer peptide, accompanied by topical imiquimod. Which antigens these TCRs recognize remains unknown. Sequencing was performed with immunoSEQ multiplex PCR; in TCRdb, only in-frame clones are kept and a portion is missing. The repertoire consists of 30,000 to 40,000 clones, with about nine tenths occurring once and the leading ten covering around 5.1%. The sample here was PBMCs, taken from a glioma patient whose treatment included an IDH1 peptide vaccine. The receptors shown here come from a woman in her 40s with glioma.

The DNA for the CDR3 is TGTGCCAGCAGCGTAGTACCACAAGATACGCAGTATTTT. Protein: CASSVVPQDTQYF. V and J are TRBV9 and TRBJ2-3; D gene ambiguous. V was trimmed by 0 bases and J by 5 bases, leaving 7 bases between them. The CDR3 has 13 residues. Germline lookup yields CDR1 SGDLS and CDR2 YYNGEE.

The chain joins TRBV27 to TRBJ2-7; 10 positions agree with TRBD2. This CDR3 has 14 residues. With 10 bases clipped from V and 5 bases from J, the junction kept 11 bases outside the gene matches. In germline, CDR1 is MNHEY, CDR2 SMNVEV (reference sequence). The CDR3 sequence is CATTPAGGIHEQYF. In DNA form, the CDR3 reads TGTGCCACCACGCCAGCGGGAGGGATACACGAGCAGTACTTC.

This chain joins TRBV29-1 and TRBJ1-2, with D hard to call. V lost 0 bases to trimming and J lost 6 bases, with 23 bases between them. The CDR3 totals 17 residues. Germline V gives CDR1 SQVTM, CDR2 ANQGSEA. The CDR3 bases are TGCAGCGTTGAAGATGCCTCCTACGGAGCTACCCCCCATGGCTACACCTTC. Amino acids: CSVEDASYGATPHGYTF.

This clone was found once. This chain joins TRBV7-2 and TRBJ2-7, with 7 bases aligning to TRBD2. The V segment lost 5 bases and the J segment 0 bases; nucleotides outside the gene matches: 7. Germline V gene sequence: CDR1 SGHTA, CDR2 FQGNSA. This CDR3 has 15 amino acids. The DNA for the CDR3 is TGTGCCAGCAGCACAGAACTAGCGCACTCCTACGAGCAGTACTTC. The encoded protein is CASSTELAHSYEQYF.

The rearrangement links TRBV7-2 to TRBJ1-1; D is uncertain. Germline assignment: CDR1 SGHTA and CDR2 FQGNSA. Trimming shortened V by 5 bases and J by 6 bases, and 13 bases separated the two germline ends. The CDR3 covers 13 residues. The CDR3 spells CASSPRRRAEAFF. The CDR3 nucleotides are TGTGCCAGCAGCCCCAGGCGGAGGGCTGAAGCTTTCTTT.

The chain links TRBV6-5 to TRBJ2-2; maybe TRBD1 (5 bases). Between the trimmed V and J ends, which lost 0 bases and 3 bases, there was a span of 8 bases. Germline CDR1 and CDR2: MNHEY and SVGAGI. This CDR3 is built from 15 residues. The CDR3 coding sequence is TGTGCCAGCAGTTACTCCACAGGAGACACCGGGGAGCTGTTTTTT. Protein product: CASSYSTGDTGELFF.

This clone was counted a single time. The gene calls are TRBV5-6 and TRBJ2-5; the D gene could be TRBD1 or TRBD2 (5 bases each). This CDR3 spans 13 amino acids. V lost 2 bases and J 1 base, leaving 6 bases between the germline ends. Germline V gives CDR1 SGHDT, CDR2 YYEEEE. CDR3 sequence reads: CASSFGGQETQYF. CDR3 sequence (DNA): TGTGCCAGCAGCTTTGGGGGCCAAGAGACCCAGTACTTC. The full variable domain, with the rest looked up from reference TRBV5-6 and TRBJ2-5, is DAGVTQSPTHLIKTRGQQVTLRCSPKSGHDTVSWYQQALGQGPQFIFQYYEEEERQRGNFPDRFSGHQFPNYSSELNVNALLLGDSALYLCASSFGGQETQYFGPGTRLLVL.

The J gene is TRBJ1-1, the V gene TRBV4-3; a weak D match, TRBD1 (5 bases). The CDR3 is made up of 12 amino acids. With 2 bases removed from V and 5 bases from J, the gap between germline ends came to 6 bases. CDR1 and CDR2 from the germline V gene are LGHNA and YSLEER. CDR3 bases: TGCGCCAGCAGCCAAACAGGTACTGAAGCTTTCTTT. As protein: CASSQTGTEAFF.

The chain has TRBV5-1 and TRBJ1-1, with D uncertain. The CDR3 spans 13 residues. In germline, CDR1 is SGHRS, CDR2 YFSETQ. Trimming stripped 4 bases from V and 1 base from J, with 8 bases between. The CDR3 DNA sequence: TGCGCCAGCAGCCTGAGGGAGAACACTGAAGCTTTCTTT. Translation gives CASSLRENTEAFF.

The chain joins TRBV18 to TRBJ2-3; 9 nucleotides agree with TRBD2. The CDR3 covers 14 residues. The germline gives CDR1 KGHSH, CDR2 LQKENI. V lost 4 bases, J lost 2 bases, and 1 base stayed unmatched. Here the CDR3 DNA reads TGTGCCAGCTCACTAGCGGGAGCCACAGATACGCAGTATTTT. Protein: CASSLAGATDTQYF. The entire variable domain, with the rest obtained from reference TRBV18 and TRBJ2-3, is as follows: NAGVMQNPRHLVRRRGQEARLRCSPMKGHSHVYWYRQLPEEGLKFMVYLQKENIIDESGMPKERFSAEFPKEGPSILRIQQVVRGDSAAYFCASSLAGATDTQYFGPGTRLTVL.

The chain links TRBV9 to TRBJ1-4, with D possibly matching TRBD1 (6 bases). This CDR3 is built from 15 residues. Trimming removed 0 bases from V and 3 bases from J, with 9 bases in between. In germline, CDR1 is SGDLS, CDR2 YYNGEE. This CDR3 is CASSVERGPNEKLFF. The DNA for the CDR3 is TGTGCCAGCAGCGTAGAGCGGGGGCCTAATGAAAAACTGTTTTTT.

This clone was seen only once. The V gene is TRBV7-2, the J gene TRBJ2-2; 8 bases align to TRBD2. The CDR3 spans 16 residues. Germline values: CDR1 SGHTA, CDR2 FQGNSA. The ends lost 6 bases at V and 5 bases at J; junction bases unmatched: 11. This chain's CDR3 is CASRPVGGGPTGELFF. As DNA, the CDR3 is TGTGCCAGCAGGCCCGTGGGCGGGGGGCCGACCGGGGAGCTGTTTTTT.

The chain uses TRBV4-1 and TRBJ2-2; tentatively, D is TRBD1 (6 bases). V was clipped by 5 bases and J by 7 bases, with 14 bases between them. CDR3 size: 14 residues. CDR1 is MGHRA, CDR2 YSYEKL, per germline. This CDR3 is CASSAHRVSGELFF. In nucleotides, the CDR3 is TGCGCCAGCAGCGCCCACAGGGTCAGCGGGGAGCTGTTTTTT.

This clone has only one observation. V usage is TRBV19 and J usage is TRBJ2-7, with 11 bases that match TRBD1. This CDR3 spans 16 amino acids. With V trimmed by 11 bases and J by 4 bases, 16 bases remained unmatched. In germline, CDR1 is LNHDA, CDR2 SQIVND (reference sequence). The CDR3 region is CAPVCSSGTGGYEQYF. As DNA, the CDR3 is TGTGCCCCAGTCTGTTCCTCCGGGACAGGGGGTTACGAGCAGTACTTC.

The chain couples TRBV19 to TRBJ1-2; TRBD1 is a possible D gene (6 bases). Germline V lookup: CDR1 LNHDA, CDR2 SQIVND (reference sequence). Trimming took off 5 bases at V and 4 bases at J, with 11 bases between the two ends. The CDR3 contains 13 residues. The CDR3 DNA reads as TGTGCCAGTAGTCCCCAGGGGTTCTATGGCTACACCTTC. Translated, it gives CASSPQGFYGYTF.

As DNA, the CDR3 is TGCGCCAGCAGAAGCGGGGGATCCTACGAGCAGTACTTC. Translating gives CASRSGGSYEQYF. This chain links TRBV10-2 with TRBJ2-7; 8 bases align to TRBD2. Trimming took 6 bases from V and 1 from J; bases not matched to a gene: 2. Per germline, CDR1 WSHSY and CDR2 SAAADI. This CDR3 region has 13 residues.

The chain employs TRBV6-1 and TRBJ1-6, with 10 nucleotides matching TRBD1. CDR1 and CDR2 from the germline V gene are MNHNS and SASEGT. V shed 2 bases and J 5 bases; nucleotides not matched to a gene: 6. The CDR3 sequence is 17 residues long. CDR3 in DNA: TGTGCCAGCAGTGAATTCGGGACAGGGGTCGATAATTCACCCCTCCACTTT. Translation gives CASSEFGTGVDNSPLHF.

J is TRBJ1-2 and V is TRBV6-5; no clear D. This CDR3 is 13 amino acids long. From germline, CDR1 is MNHEY and CDR2 SVGAGI. V lost 6 bases, J lost 3 bases, and 11 bases lay in between. The CDR3 sequence: CASRQQAHYGYTF. In DNA, the CDR3 is TGTGCCAGCAGACAGCAGGCTCACTATGGCTACACCTTC.

This rearrangement joins TRBV4-1 to TRBJ2-2, with 12 bases fitting TRBD2. Germline CDR1 reads MGHRA; CDR2 reads YSYEKL. This CDR3 contains 18 residues. V shed 4 bases, J shed 2 bases, and the junction held 8 bases outside the gene matches. CDR3 protein: CASSRLLAGGINTGELFF. The CDR3 DNA sequence: TGCGCCAGCAGCCGCCTTCTAGCGGGGGGGATCAACACCGGGGAGCTGTTTTTT.